A selection of T cell receptor beta chains follows, all from one sample in a study of PD-1 blockade in classical Hodgkin lymphoma. Only in-frame clones appear in the TCRdb table, and some are missing; sequencing was by immunoSEQ multiplex PCR. In the table there are about 97,000 clones, approximately 88% of which are singletons. The sample was peripheral blood mononuclear cells (PBMCs), taken at baseline. These receptors all come from a human donor with classical Hodgkin lymphoma. The CDR3 runs from the conserved cysteine through the conserved F or W.

>TRBV30|TRBJ1-4
CAWAGQGHEKLFF
>TRBV6-6|TRBJ1-5
CASRAVAAGYNQPQHF
>TRBV5-6|TRBJ2-1
CASSLGLTVYNEQFF
>TRBV10-1|TRBJ2-2
CASSAGPPTGELFF
>TRBV5-5|TRBJ2-2
CASSIIGEITGELFF
>TRBV27|TRBJ1-5
CASSFVSNQPQHF
>TRBV28|TRBJ2-3
CASSRVTSGRADTQYF
>TRBV7-3|TRBJ2-1
CASSVIPGTFGGLAAYNEQFF
>TRBV5-1|TRBJ2-5
CASSLGRGWEGPQETQYF
>TRBV7-9|TRBJ2-1
CASSLPGLAEGNEQFF
>TRBV29-1|TRBJ1-4
CSVAQGDEKLFF
>TRBV5-1|TRBJ1-2
CASSGGGLGGYTF
>TRBV5-1|TRBJ2-5
CASSAWTEETQYF
>TRBV28|TRBJ2-5
CASSGQQETQYF
>TRBV7-7|TRBJ2-3
CASSAAGADTQYF
>TRBV18|TRBJ1-3
CASSPGSSGNTIYF
>TRBV5-5|TRBJ2-1
CASSSGQGAYNEQFF
>TRBV6-6|TRBJ1-3
CASSYGMRDSGNTIYF
>TRBV7-2|TRBJ2-3
CASSLAPGRSTDTQYF
>TRBV28|TRBJ1-2
CASSLSGDYGYTF
>TRBV4-2|TRBJ2-7
CASSREGQGGYEQYF
>TRBV7-2|TRBJ2-1
CASSLTGRAYNEQFF
>TRBV18|TRBJ2-5
CASSFGSPGETQYF
>TRBV6-1|TRBJ2-5
CASSAYTGIGETQYF
>TRBV4-2|TRBJ1-1
CASSLSGTEAFF
>TRBV6-6|TRBJ2-3
CASTQGTDTQYF
>TRBV7-9|TRBJ1-2
CASSTTGAAGYTF
>TRBV7-9|TRBJ2-1
CASSLGGWSEQFF
>TRBV7-2|TRBJ2-2
CASSLYAGGNTGELFF
>TRBV7-8|TRBJ1-2
CASTLVASRTYGYTF
>TRBV19|TRBJ1-5
CASSLRGTAGFSNQPQHF
>TRBV11-2|TRBJ2-5
CASSPEAALSQYF
>TRBV6-4|TRBJ1-1
CASSVEQGLEAEAFF
>TRBV7-3|TRBJ2-7
CASSLTGLAEQYF
>TRBV11-2|TRBJ2-1
CASTPTGSYNEQFF
>TRBV29-1|TRBJ2-5
CSVRPPGPGTETQYF